This T cell receptor beta chain was profiled in a study of blood T cell repertoires in COVID-19. Only in-frame clones appear in the TCRdb table, and some are missing; sequencing was by immunoSEQ multiplex PCR. The repertoire consists of roughly 250,000 clones, with approximately 88% occurring once and the leading ten covering 2.5% to 3%. This clone was detected once. Participants came from under 30 US areas, aged about 18 to 90 years. Cohort assignment relied on participant-reported clinical history. The CDR3 spans 16 residues. Trimming took off 3 bases at V and 1 base at J, with 14 bases between the two ends. Germline V gene lookup returns CDR1 SGHDT and CDR2 YYEEEE.

This TCR was recovered from a woman aged 25 to 45 with acute COVID-19. The chain employs TRBV5-6 and TRBJ2-1; D uncertain. Sample: PBMCs or T cells enriched from blood (not recorded which). CDR3 protein: CASSSPSRSSYNEQFF. The CDR3 nucleotides read TGTGCCAGCAGCTCCCCTAGTAGATCTTCCTACAATGAGCAGTTCTTC.